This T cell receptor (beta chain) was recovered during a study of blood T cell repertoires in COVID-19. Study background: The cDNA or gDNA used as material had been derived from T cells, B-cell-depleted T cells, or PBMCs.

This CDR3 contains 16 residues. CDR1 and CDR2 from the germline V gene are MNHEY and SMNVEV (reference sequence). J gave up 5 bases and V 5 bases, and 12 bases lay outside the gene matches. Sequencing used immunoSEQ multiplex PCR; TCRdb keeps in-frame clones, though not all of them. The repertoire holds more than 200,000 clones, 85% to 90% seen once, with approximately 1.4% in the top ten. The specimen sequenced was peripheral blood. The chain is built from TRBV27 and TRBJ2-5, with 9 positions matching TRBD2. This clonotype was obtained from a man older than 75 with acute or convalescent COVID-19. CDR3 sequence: CASSPEGAGGGETQYF. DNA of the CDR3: TGTGCCAGCAGTCCGGAAGGAGCGGGAGGCGGTGAGACCCAGTACTTC.